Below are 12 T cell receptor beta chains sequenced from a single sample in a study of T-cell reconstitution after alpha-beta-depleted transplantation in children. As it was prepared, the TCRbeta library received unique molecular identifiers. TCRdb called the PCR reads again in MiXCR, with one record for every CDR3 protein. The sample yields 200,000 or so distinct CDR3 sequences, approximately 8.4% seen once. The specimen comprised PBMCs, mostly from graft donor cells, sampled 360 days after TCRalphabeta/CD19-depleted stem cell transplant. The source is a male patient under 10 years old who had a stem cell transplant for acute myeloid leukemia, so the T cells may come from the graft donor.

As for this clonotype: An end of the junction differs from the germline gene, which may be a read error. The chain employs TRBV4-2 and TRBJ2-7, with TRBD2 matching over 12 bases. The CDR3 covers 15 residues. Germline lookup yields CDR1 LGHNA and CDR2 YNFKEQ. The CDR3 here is CANSLAGGSSYEQYF. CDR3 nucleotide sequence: TGTGCCAACAGCCTAGCGGGGGGGAGCTCCTACGAGCAGTACTTC.

The CDR3 DNA is TGTGCCTGCCCACCGAGGACTAGCGGCTACAATGAGCAGTTCTTC. Its protein is CACPPRTSGYNEQFF. This sequence joins TRBV3-1 and TRBJ2-1, with TRBD2 identical over 10 bases. The germline gives CDR1 LGHDT, CDR2 YNNKEL (reference sequence). This CDR3 contains 15 residues. With V trimmed by 11 bases and J by 3 bases, 10 bases remained unmatched.

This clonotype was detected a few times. The CDR3 loop is CASSQAAGGSSYNEQFF. The DNA of the CDR3 is TGTGCCAGCAGCCAAGCGGCGGGAGGGAGCTCCTACAATGAGCAGTTCTTC. This chain links TRBV3-1 with TRBJ2-1, with 9 bases identical to TRBD2. This CDR3 is 17 amino acids long. Germline CDR1 LGHDT, CDR2 YNNKEL (reference sequence). The V gene end was trimmed by 1 base and the J gene end by 0 bases; junction bases not matched to a gene: 4.

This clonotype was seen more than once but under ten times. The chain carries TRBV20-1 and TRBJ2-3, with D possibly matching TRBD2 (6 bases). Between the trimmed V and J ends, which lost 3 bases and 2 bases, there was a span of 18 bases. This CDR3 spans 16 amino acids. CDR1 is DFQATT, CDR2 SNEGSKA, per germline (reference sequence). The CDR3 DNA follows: TGCAGTGCTAGTAGTGCTCAGGCGGGAAACACAGATACGCAGTATTTT. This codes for CSASSAQAGNTDTQYF.

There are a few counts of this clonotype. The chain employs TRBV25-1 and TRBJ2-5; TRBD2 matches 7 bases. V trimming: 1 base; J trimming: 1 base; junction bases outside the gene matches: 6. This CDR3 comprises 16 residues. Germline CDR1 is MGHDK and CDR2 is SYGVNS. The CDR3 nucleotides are TGTGCCAGCAGTGAATTGGCTAGCGGATTCCAAGAGACCCAGTACTTC. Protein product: CASSELASGFQETQYF.

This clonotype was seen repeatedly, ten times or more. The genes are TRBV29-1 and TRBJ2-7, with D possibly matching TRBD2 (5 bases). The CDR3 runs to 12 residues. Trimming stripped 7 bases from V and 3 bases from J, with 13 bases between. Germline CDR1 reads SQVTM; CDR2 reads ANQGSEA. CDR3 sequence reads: CSATGLNYEQYF. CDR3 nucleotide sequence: TGCAGCGCCACTGGACTGAACTACGAGCAGTACTTC.

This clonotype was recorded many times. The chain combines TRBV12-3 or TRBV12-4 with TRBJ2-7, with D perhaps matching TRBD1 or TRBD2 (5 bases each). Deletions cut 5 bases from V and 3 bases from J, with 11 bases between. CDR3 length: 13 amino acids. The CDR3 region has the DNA TGTGCCAGCAGTCGAGGGACCGGCTACGAGCAGTACTTC. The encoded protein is CASSRGTGYEQYF.

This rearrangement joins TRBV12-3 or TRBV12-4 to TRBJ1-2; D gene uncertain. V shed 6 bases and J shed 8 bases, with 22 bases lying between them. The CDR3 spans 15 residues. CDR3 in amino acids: CASSPRIKRAQGYTF. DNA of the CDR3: TGTGCCAGCAGCCCGAGGATTAAAAGGGCGCAAGGCTACACCTTC.

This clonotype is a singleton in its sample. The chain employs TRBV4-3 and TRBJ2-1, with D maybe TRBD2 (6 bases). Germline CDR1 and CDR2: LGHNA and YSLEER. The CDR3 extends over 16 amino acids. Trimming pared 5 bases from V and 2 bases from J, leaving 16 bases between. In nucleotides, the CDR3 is TGCGCCAGCAGCGACTTTCTAACGGGAGCCTACAATGAGCAGTTCTTC. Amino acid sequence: CASSDFLTGAYNEQFF.

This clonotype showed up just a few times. The CDR3 coding sequence is TGTGCCAGCAGTGGGGGGGTACAGAATTCACCCCTCCACTTT. Translation: CASSGGVQNSPLHF. The rearrangement joins TRBV2 to TRBJ1-6, with a tentative D call TRBD1 (5 bases). Trimming took off 4 bases at V and 7 bases at J, with 11 bases between the two ends. This CDR3 has 14 residues. Germline assignment: CDR1 SNHLY and CDR2 FYNNEI.

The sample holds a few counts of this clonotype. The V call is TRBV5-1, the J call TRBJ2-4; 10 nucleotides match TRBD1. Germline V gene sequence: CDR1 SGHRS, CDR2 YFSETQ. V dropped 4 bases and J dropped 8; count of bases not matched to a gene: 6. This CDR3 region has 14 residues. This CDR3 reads CASSPGQGGDIQYF. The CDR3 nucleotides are TGCGCCAGCAGCCCCGGACAGGGGGGCGACATTCAGTACTTC.

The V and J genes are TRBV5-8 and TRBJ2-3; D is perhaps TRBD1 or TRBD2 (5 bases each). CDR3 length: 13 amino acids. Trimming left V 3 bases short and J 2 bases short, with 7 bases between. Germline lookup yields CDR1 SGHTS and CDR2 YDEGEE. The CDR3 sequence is CASSSGTTDTQYF. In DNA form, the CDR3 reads TGTGCCAGCAGCTCGGGGACCACAGATACGCAGTATTTT. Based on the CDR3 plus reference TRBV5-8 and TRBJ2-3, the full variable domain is EAGVTQSPTHLIKTRGQQATLRCSPISGHTSVYWYQQALGLGLQFLLWYDEGEERNRGNFPPRFSGRQFPNYSSELNVNALELEDSALYLCASSSGTTDTQYFGPGTRLTVL.